The 14 T cell receptor beta chains reported below all come from one sample, sequenced in a study of T cell clonality in common variable immunodeficiency. Assay used: immunoSEQ multiplex PCR; TCRdb lists only in-frame clones, some missing. Observed in the sample are around 45,000 clones, none of them singletons. Sequenced: peripheral blood mononuclear cells. The receptors shown here come from a person aged 18-70 years in good health.

This clone was observed many times. With the read ending 3 residues before the CDR3 end, the germline J gene is used to fill in that end. The V gene is TRBV5-1, the J gene TRBJ2-1, with D perhaps TRBD2 (5 bases). The V gene's germline CDR1 is SGHRS and CDR2 YFSETQ. V was pared by 0 bases and J by 5 bases, with 15 bases between. The length of the CDR3 is 16 residues. The CDR3 spells CASSLASGILHNEQFF. CDR3 DNA (partial): TGCGCCAGCAGCTTGGCGTCGGGGATATTACACAATGAG.

This clone was counted ten times or more. The read comes to an end 3 residues before the CDR3 does, leaving the germline J gene to fill in the end. The chain couples TRBV19 to TRBJ2-3; 7 nucleotides match TRBD2. The CDR3 is 17 amino acids. The germline V gene has CDR1 LNHDA and CDR2 SQIVND (reference sequence). The CDR3 spells CASSIPLFGGGEETQYF. The CDR3 bases that were read are TGTGCCAGTAGTATCCCCCTGTTTGGGGGGGGAGAGGAGACG.

In this sample, this clone turned up many times. Sequencing ends 3 residues short of the CDR3 end; the germline J gene provides the rest. The V and J genes are TRBV19 and TRBJ1-2, with D unresolved. The V end was cut by 3 bases, the J end by 4 bases, with 6 bases between. Germline V gene sequence: CDR1 LNHDA, CDR2 SQIVND (reference sequence). This CDR3 is 12 amino acids long. CDR3 DNA, as far as it was read: TGTGCCAGTAGTATTACGGGCTATGGC. Translation gives CASSITGYG. The full CDR3 reads CASSITGYGYTF.

This clone was detected ten times or more. The CDR3 end falls 3 residues outside the read, so it is completed with the germline J gene. The rearrangement joins TRBV5-1 to TRBJ1-2; a possible D gene is TRBD1 (5 bases). CDR3 length: 15 residues. Germline CDR1 and CDR2: SGHRS and YFSETQ. V lost 3 bases and J 0 bases, leaving 12 bases between the germline ends. This CDR3 is CASSSRQTSNYGYTF. The sequenced part of the CDR3 DNA is TGCGCCAGCAGCTCCAGACAGACCTCTAACTATGGC. The full variable domain, with the rest looked up from reference TRBV5-1 and TRBJ1-2, is KAGVTQTPRYLIKTRGQQVTLSCSPISGHRSVSWYQQTPGQGLQFLFEYFSETQRNKGNFPGRFSGRQFSNSRSEMNVSTLELGDSALYLCASSSRQTSNYGYTFGSGTRLTVV.

The table lists this clone with a few counts. The read finishes 3 residues shy of the CDR3 end, and the germline J gene is used to complete it. J is TRBJ2-1 and V is TRBV11-3, with TRBD1 matching over 8 bases. CDR1 and CDR2 (germline): SGHNT, YENEEA. J lost 5 bases, V lost 4 bases, and 4 bases had no gene match. This CDR3 is 14 amino acids long. The CDR3 sequence is CASSSDRVNNEQFF. CDR3 DNA, as far as it was read: TGTGCCAGCAGCTCGGACAGGGTTAACAATGAG. Variable domain in full (rest from reference TRBV11-3 and TRBJ2-1): EAGVVQSPRYKIIEKKQPVAFWCNPISGHNTLYWYLQNLGQGPELLIRYENEEAVDDSQLPKDRFSAERLKGVDSTLKIQPAELGDSAVYLCASSSDRVNNEQFFGPGTRLTVL.

This clone occurred many times. The CDR3 extends 3 residues past the end of the read, so its final part is completed from the germline J gene. This chain links TRBV7-2 with TRBJ2-3, with D possibly matching TRBD1 (6 bases). V gave up 1 base and J gave up 2 bases, with 10 bases separating them. Germline V gene lookup returns CDR1 SGHTA and CDR2 FQGNSA. The CDR3 runs to 15 residues. The part of the CDR3 DNA that was read is TGTGCCAGCAGCTTAGTGGGACAAATCACAGATACG. This encodes CASSLVGQITDT. The complete CDR3 protein is CASSLVGQITDTQYF. The variable domain in full, with the rest retrieved from reference TRBV7-2 and TRBJ2-3, is GAGVSQSPSNKVTEKGKDVELRCDPISGHTALYWYRQSLGQGLEFLIYFQGNSAPDKSGLPSDRFSAERTGGSVSTLTIQRTQQEDSAVYLCASSLVGQITDTQYFGPGTRLTVL.

The part of the CDR3 DNA that was read is TGCAGCGTTGTTGTGGGCTCTAACTATGGC. The encoded protein is CSVVVGSNYG. The full CDR3 protein reads CSVVVGSNYGYTF. The V gene is TRBV29-1, the J gene TRBJ1-2; the D is unclear. The read gets to within 3 residues of the CDR3 end, and the germline J gene fills in the rest. Germline V gene lookup returns CDR1 SQVTM and CDR2 ANQGSEA. V shed 4 bases and J shed 0 bases, with 9 bases lying between them. The CDR3 totals 13 residues.

Many counts were recorded for this clone. The observed sequence ends 3 residues before the CDR3 terminus, with the missing tail filled in from the germline J gene. The V and J genes are TRBV6-1 and TRBJ2-3; 13 nucleotides align to TRBD2. The CDR3 has 14 amino acids. The germline CDR1 and CDR2 sequences are MNHNS and SASEGT. The V segment lost 3 bases and the J segment 8 bases; nucleotides outside the gene matches: 2. This chain's CDR3 is CASSEGLAGITQYF. The covered CDR3 bases are TGTGCCAGCAGTGAGGGACTAGCGGGGATTACG.

This clone was counted ten times or more. The read is 3 residues too short to cover the CDR3 end, so that end is filled in from the germline J gene. V is TRBV19 and J is TRBJ2-5; D might be TRBD1 (6 bases). In germline, CDR1 is LNHDA, CDR2 SQIVND (reference sequence). The CDR3 consists of 14 residues. V was clipped by 5 bases and J by 4 bases, with 14 bases between them. The CDR3 region is CASSPYGTSETQYF. The DNA read from the CDR3 is TGTGCCAGTAGTCCCTACGGGACATCAGAGACC.

This CDR3 is CASMPVPGYEQYF. Partial CDR3 DNA: TGTGCCAGCATGCCCGTCCCGGGTTACGAG. This chain connects TRBV25-1 to TRBJ2-7; D not resolved. The read halts 3 residues ahead of the CDR3 end, with the missing end drawn from the germline J gene. The CDR3 sequence is 13 residues long. The V end lost 7 bases, the J end lost 4 bases, and 14 bases lay between the germline ends. Looked up from germline, CDR1 is MGHDK and CDR2 is SYGVNS.

This clone was counted many times. The CDR3 extends 3 residues past the end of the read, so its final part is completed from the germline J gene. This chain links TRBV5-4 with TRBJ2-5; 7 nucleotides line up with TRBD1. The junction had 8 bases not matched to a gene; V was cut back by 4 bases and J by 2 bases. Germline-derived CDR1 and CDR2 are SGHNT and YYREEE (reference sequence). The CDR3 loop spans 15 amino acids. The CDR3 here is CASSKQGIGQETQYF. CDR3 DNA, as far as it was read: TGTGCCAGCAGCAAACAGGGGATTGGGCAAGAGACC.

This clone was seen more than once but under ten times. Read data end 3 residues before the CDR3 end; the end is taken from the germline J gene. The genes are TRBV18 and TRBJ1-2; D perhaps matches TRBD1 (6 bases). Germline V gene lookup returns CDR1 KGHSH and CDR2 LQKENI. The CDR3 is made up of 17 amino acids. CDR3 bases read: TGTGCCAGCTCACCAAGGACTAGCGGGGGCCGACCTAATGAC. Protein sequence: CASSPRTSGGRPND. The complete CDR3 protein is CASSPRTSGGRPNDYTF.

This clone showed up many times. The read terminates 3 residues ahead of where the CDR3 ends, so the germline J gene completes it. The chain recombines TRBV20-1 with TRBJ2-2, with D possibly matching TRBD1 (5 bases). CDR3 size: 14 residues. Germline CDR1 DFQATT, CDR2 SNEGSKA (reference sequence). The DNA read from the CDR3 is TGCAGTGCTTCAAGGACCAGGGCTAGTGAAAAG. Its protein product is CSASRTRASEK. The entire CDR3 protein is CSASRTRASEKLFF.

In its sample, this clone was seen many times. Read data end 3 residues before the CDR3 end; the end is taken from the germline J gene. The chain recombines TRBV20-1 with TRBJ1-2, with 10 bases that match TRBD1. Germline lookup yields CDR1 DFQATT and CDR2 SNEGSKA (reference sequence). The CDR3 spans 14 residues. Trimming at V came to 2 bases and at J to 7 bases, leaving 7 bases not matched to a gene. CDR3 amino acids: CSARPNGQGGGYTF. The CDR3 DNA, read in part, is TGCAGTGCTAGACCTAATGGACAGGGGGGTGGC.